Each of the 23 T cell receptor beta chains below was sequenced from the same sample in a study of human T cells and chemical hapten exposure (dated by TCRdb to the early 2020s). The sample's time point label, in plain terms: patch test 1, 2 weeks after DPC sensitization. The treatment or condition label, as the study defines it: therapeutic diphenylcyclopropenone sensitization with weekly scalp DPC. The library was obtained by RACE. Sequencing was carried out with a NextSeq 500. Through fastp at Q25 and MiXCR, TCRdb rebuilt clones from the public reads, retaining in-frame beta chains. Each CDR3 protein gets just one entry, which takes the most common genes and DNA from the rows behind it. Across this sample there are tens of thousands of distinct CDR3 sequences, with over 9.5% seen only once. The ten most abundant clones make up less than 2.5% of the sample. The source material was whole blood, sampled in connection with sensitization to the hapten diphenylcyclopropenone (DPC). The receptors originated from a man aged 40-49 years with alopecia areata. Some clones in this sample may be carry-over from other donors' samples.

This clonotype was seen a few times. Compared with germline, one end of the junction differs, possibly owing to a read error. The gene calls are TRBV7-9 and TRBJ2-5; 12 bases map to TRBD2. This CDR3 has 15 residues. The germline gives CDR1 SEHNR, CDR2 FQNEAQ (reference sequence). The CDR3 here is CASSLAGGPWETQYF. The CDR3 DNA follows: TGTGCCAGCAGCCTAGCGGGAGGGCCTTGGGAGACCCAGTACTTC.

This clonotype appeared many times. The genes are TRBV28 and TRBJ1-4, with TRBD1 matching over 7 bases. This CDR3 has 18 amino acids. The trim removed 5 bases at V and 0 bases at J, leaving 12 bases unmatched. CDR1 MDHEN and CDR2 SYDVKM come from the germline V gene. The CDR3 DNA follows: TGTGCCAGCAGTCCACCAGGGGGTCCCGGAGCAACTAATGAAAAACTGTTTTTT. The encoded protein is CASSPPGGPGATNEKLFF.

This clonotype has at least ten counts. The chain links TRBV25-1 to TRBJ2-3; D unclear. V was pared by 2 bases and J by 9 bases, with 15 bases between. CDR3 length: 14 amino acids. Per germline, CDR1 MGHDK and CDR2 SYGVNS. CDR3 bases: TGTGCCAGCAGTGAACCCCGACCTGGACCAACGCAGTATTTT. This codes for CASSEPRPGPTQYF. Based on the CDR3 plus reference TRBV25-1 and TRBJ2-3, the full variable domain is EADIYQTPRYLVIGTGKKITLECSQTMGHDKMYWYQQDPGMELHLIHYSYGVNSTEKGDLSSESTVSRIRTEHFPLTLESARPSHTSQYLCASSEPRPGPTQYFGPGTRLTVL.

This chain connects TRBV18 to TRBJ2-7; D remains ambiguous. The length of the CDR3 is 14 residues. Trimming removed 3 bases at V and 1 base at J, with 10 bases between. From germline, CDR1 is KGHSH and CDR2 LQKENI. This chain's CDR3 is CASSPIRQSYEQYF. The CDR3 DNA reads TGTGCCAGCTCACCCATAAGGCAGTCCTACGAGCAGTACTTC.

The chain joins TRBV29-1 to TRBJ2-3; 8 bases map to TRBD2. The CDR3 consists of 13 residues. Germline V gives CDR1 SQVTM, CDR2 ANQGSEA. The junction had 4 bases not matched to a gene; V was cut back by 5 bases and J by 3 bases. Here the CDR3 reads CSVKGLVTDTQYF. The CDR3 region has the DNA TGCAGCGTTAAGGGACTAGTGACAGATACGCAGTATTTT.

This clonotype was counted at least ten times. The chain combines TRBV9 with TRBJ1-4, with 7 nucleotides matching TRBD1. Trimming cost V 3 bases and J 7 bases; bases outside gene matches: 18. Germline assignment: CDR1 SGDLS and CDR2 YYNGEE. The CDR3 sequence is 18 residues long. In DNA form, the CDR3 reads TGTGCCAGCAGCGAAGGATTTTTACAGGGGATGGAGTCTGAAAAACTGTTTTTT. Translated, it gives CASSEGFLQGMESEKLFF.

This clonotype was seen ten or more times. This chain links TRBV7-9 with TRBJ2-5, with 7 bases that match TRBD2. Germline V gene sequence: CDR1 SEHNR, CDR2 FQNEAQ (reference sequence). This CDR3 is 17 amino acids long. The trim removed 4 bases at V and 3 bases at J, leaving 14 bases unmatched. The CDR3 here is CASSSLGGRRVKETQYF. For the CDR3, the DNA is TGTGCCAGCAGCTCCCTGGGCGGGAGAAGGGTAAAAGAGACCCAGTACTTC.

The V and J genes are TRBV3-1 and TRBJ2-7, with 12 bases identical to TRBD2. Losses at the gene ends were 0 bases for V and 5 bases for J; bases not matched to a gene: 8. Germline V gives CDR1 LGHDT, CDR2 YNNKEL (reference sequence). The CDR3 is 17 residues long. The CDR3, as DNA: TGTGCCAGCAGCCAAGATAAGTCTAGCGGGAGGGACAACGAGCAGTACGTC. This translates into CASSQDKSSGRDNEQYV.

This clonotype was counted between two and nine times. This chain connects TRBV20-1 to TRBJ1-2, with 7 bases that match TRBD1. CDR1 and CDR2 (germline): DFQATT, SNEGSKA (reference sequence). The V and J ends lost 0 bases and 6 bases, in that order; junction bases with no gene match: 10. This CDR3 is built from 15 residues. CDR3 DNA sequence: TGCAGTGCTAGAGACCCAGACAGGGTGGTTGATGGCTACACCTTC. Amino acid sequence: CSARDPDRVVDGYTF.

The rearrangement uses TRBV19 and TRBJ2-3, with TRBD1 matching 7 bases. Trimming at V came to 2 bases and at J to 5 bases, leaving 7 bases not matched to a gene. The germline gives CDR1 LNHDA, CDR2 SQIVND (reference sequence). The CDR3 has 15 residues. This CDR3 reads CASSIPDRWGDTQYF. The CDR3 DNA is TGTGCCAGTAGTATACCGGACAGGTGGGGAGATACGCAGTATTTT.

This clonotype was found many times. The V call is TRBV2, the J call TRBJ1-4; D is perhaps TRBD1 (5 bases). The length of the CDR3 is 15 residues. CDR1 and CDR2 from the germline V gene are SNHLY and FYNNEI. Trimming removed 6 bases from V and 0 bases from J, with 11 bases in between. The CDR3 bases are TGTGCCAGCAGCGCCGACAGAACAACTAATGAAAAACTGTTTTTT. Translated: CASSADRTTNEKLFF.

This clonotype was seen repeatedly, ten times or more. V is TRBV20-1 and J is TRBJ1-2; no reliable D call. The CDR3 consists of 13 residues. Looked up from germline, CDR1 is DFQATT and CDR2 is SNEGSKA (reference sequence). Trimming took 1 base from V and 14 from J, leaving 20 bases between them. The CDR3 is CSARGGVLLSGTF. The DNA of the CDR3 is TGCAGTGCTAGAGGAGGAGTACTTCTATCAGGAACCTTC.

The chain couples TRBV9 to TRBJ2-7; the D gene is possibly TRBD2 (6 bases). This CDR3 region has 15 residues. Germline V gene lookup returns CDR1 SGDLS and CDR2 YYNGEE. Trimming removed 5 bases from V and 1 base from J, with 16 bases in between. The CDR3 nucleotides are TGTGCCAGCAGTGGCCGAGCGGGCGAGTCCTACGAGCAGTACTTC. Its translation is CASSGRAGESYEQYF. Looking up the rest from reference TRBV9 and TRBJ2-7 gives the full variable domain: DSGVTQTPKHLITATGQRVTLRCSPRSGDLSVYWYQQSLDQGLQFLIQYYNGEERAKGNILERFSAQQFPDLHSELNLSSLELGDSALYFCASSGRAGESYEQYFGPGTRLTVT.

The chain links TRBV20-1 to TRBJ2-3; 11 bases are a match to TRBD2. Germline V lookup: CDR1 DFQATT, CDR2 SNEGSKA (reference sequence). This CDR3 region has 18 residues. The trim removed 3 bases at V and 0 bases at J, leaving 11 bases unmatched. The chain's CDR3 is CSARGTSGSVVSTDTQYF. The CDR3 DNA reads TGCAGTGCTAGGGGAACTAGCGGGAGTGTTGTCAGCACAGATACGCAGTATTTT.

The V and J genes are TRBV13 and TRBJ2-7; 10 positions agree with TRBD2. Germline V gene sequence: CDR1 PRHDT, CDR2 FYEKMQ (reference sequence). Trimming cost V 6 bases and J 0 bases; bases outside gene matches: 5. There are 15 residues in the CDR3. Written as DNA, the CDR3 is TGTGCCAGCAGTTATGGACTAGCGGCCTCCTACGAGCAGTACTTC. Amino acids: CASSYGLAASYEQYF.

This clonotype turned up a few times. V is TRBV7-2 and J is TRBJ2-1; 14 nucleotides align to TRBD2. CDR3 size: 19 residues. The J segment lost 2 bases and the V segment lost 6 bases, leaving 12 bases of the junction unmatched. In germline, CDR1 is SGHTA, CDR2 FQGNSA. DNA for the CDR3: TGTGCCAGCAGTCCTTTCCGGACTAGCGGGAGGAGAACCTACAATGAGCAGTTCTTC. Its protein product is CASSPFRTSGRRTYNEQFF. The full variable domain, its missing parts supplied by reference TRBV7-2 and TRBJ2-1, is GAGVSQSPSNKVTEKGKDVELRCDPISGHTALYWYRQSLGQGLEFLIYFQGNSAPDKSGLPSDRFSAERTGGSVSTLTIQRTQQEDSAVYLCASSPFRTSGRRTYNEQFFGPGTRLTVL.

This clonotype came up a few times. The chain carries TRBV15 and TRBJ1-4; D is unresolved. The CDR3 is 15 residues long. The V end lost 3 bases, the J end lost 0 bases, and 8 bases lay between the germline ends. The germline V gene has CDR1 LNHNV and CDR2 YYDKDF (reference sequence). The CDR3 is CATSRAGATNEKLFF. CDR3 nucleotides: TGTGCCACCAGCAGGGCGGGTGCAACTAATGAAAAACTGTTTTTT.

The CDR3 DNA is TGCAGTGCCACCCGAGGGGGGACGGAGACCCAGTACTTC. Translated: CSATRGGTETQYF. V gene TRBV20-1 combines with J gene TRBJ2-5, with D perhaps given as TRBD1 or TRBD2 (6 bases each). Germline V gene data show CDR1 as DFQATT and CDR2 as SNEGSKA (reference sequence). The V gene lost 6 bases and the J gene lost 5 bases, with 16 bases spanning the gap. This CDR3 has 13 amino acids.

This clonotype was observed a few times. The chain links TRBV18 to TRBJ2-7; 10 positions agree with TRBD1. Germline-derived CDR1 and CDR2 are KGHSH and LQKENI. Trimming removed 5 bases from V and 2 bases from J; junction bases left unmatched: 3. CDR3 size: 14 residues. CDR3 region: CASSATGGPYEQYV. The CDR3 DNA sequence: TGTGCCAGCTCAGCGACAGGGGGCCCCTACGAGCAGTACGTC.

This clonotype was counted ten times or more. The genes are TRBV30 and TRBJ2-3; D might be TRBD2 (6 bases). Germline CDR1 reads GTSNPN; CDR2 reads SVGIG (reference sequence). V lost 0 bases, J lost 6 bases, and 10 bases lay in between. The CDR3 consists of 13 residues. CDR3 region: CAWSVRERDTQYF. Here the CDR3 DNA reads TGTGCCTGGAGTGTACGGGAGAGGGATACGCAGTATTTT.

This clonotype was observed a handful of times. The chain carries TRBV29-1 and TRBJ2-3, with D possibly being TRBD1 or TRBD2 (5 bases each). Deletions cut 7 bases from V and 1 base from J, with 12 bases between. Germline values: CDR1 SQVTM, CDR2 ANQGSEA. The CDR3 runs 13 residues. The CDR3 region has the DNA TGCAGCGCTACCCGGGACGGCACAGATACGCAGTATTTT. It specifies CSATRDGTDTQYF.

The chain employs TRBV20-1 and TRBJ1-5; D uncertain. The length of the CDR3 is 13 residues. The germline V and J ends were trimmed by 7 bases and 1 base, with 11 bases remaining between them. The germline CDR1 and CDR2 sequences are DFQATT and SNEGSKA (reference sequence). The CDR3 coding sequence is TGCAGTGTTGGAGGTTTCAGCAATCAGCCCCAGCATTTT. This gives the protein CSVGGFSNQPQHF.

The table lists this clonotype with a few counts. The rearrangement links TRBV23-1 to TRBJ2-4; weak D call: TRBD1 (6 bases). TRBV23-1 is treated as an ORF (open reading frame) with a function not yet certain. The CDR3 consists of 18 residues. Trimming removed 3 bases at V and 0 bases at J, with 18 bases between. DNA for the CDR3: TGCGCCAGCAGTCATACAGGGAAGCCCCCAGTAGCCAAAAACATTCAGTACTTC. Translated, it gives CASSHTGKPPVAKNIQYF.